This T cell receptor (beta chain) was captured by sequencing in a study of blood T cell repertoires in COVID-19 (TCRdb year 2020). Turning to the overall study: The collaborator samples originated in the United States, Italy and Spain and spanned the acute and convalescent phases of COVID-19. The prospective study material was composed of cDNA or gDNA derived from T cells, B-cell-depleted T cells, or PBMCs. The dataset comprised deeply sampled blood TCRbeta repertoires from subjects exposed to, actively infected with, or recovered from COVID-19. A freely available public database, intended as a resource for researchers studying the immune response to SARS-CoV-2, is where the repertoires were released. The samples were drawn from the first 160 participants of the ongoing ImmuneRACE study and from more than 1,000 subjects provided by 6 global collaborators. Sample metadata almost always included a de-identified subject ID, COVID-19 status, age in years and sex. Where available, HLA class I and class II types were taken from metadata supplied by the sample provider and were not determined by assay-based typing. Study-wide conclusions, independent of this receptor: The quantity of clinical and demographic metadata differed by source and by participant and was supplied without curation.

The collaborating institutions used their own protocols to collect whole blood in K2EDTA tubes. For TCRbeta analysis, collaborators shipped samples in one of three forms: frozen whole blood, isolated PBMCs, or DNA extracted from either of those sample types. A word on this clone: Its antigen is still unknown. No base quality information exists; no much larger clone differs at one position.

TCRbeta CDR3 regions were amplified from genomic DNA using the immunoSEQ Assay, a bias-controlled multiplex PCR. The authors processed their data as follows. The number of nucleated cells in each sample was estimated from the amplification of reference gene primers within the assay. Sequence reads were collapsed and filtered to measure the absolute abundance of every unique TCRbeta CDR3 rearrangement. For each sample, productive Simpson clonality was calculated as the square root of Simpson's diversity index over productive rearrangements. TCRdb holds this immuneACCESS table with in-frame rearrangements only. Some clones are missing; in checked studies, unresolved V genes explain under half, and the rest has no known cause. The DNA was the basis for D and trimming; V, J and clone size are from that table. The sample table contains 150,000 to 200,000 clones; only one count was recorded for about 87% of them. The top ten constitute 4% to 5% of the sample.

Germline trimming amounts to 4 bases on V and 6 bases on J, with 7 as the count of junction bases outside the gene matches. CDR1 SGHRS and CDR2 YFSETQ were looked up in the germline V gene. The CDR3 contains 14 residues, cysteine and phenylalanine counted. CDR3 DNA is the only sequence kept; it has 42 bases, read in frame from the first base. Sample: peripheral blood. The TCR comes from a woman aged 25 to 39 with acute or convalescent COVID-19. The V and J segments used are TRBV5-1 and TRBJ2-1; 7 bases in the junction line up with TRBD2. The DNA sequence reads TGCGCCAGCAGCGAACTAGCGTTACGCAATGAGCAGTTCTTC. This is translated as CASSELALRNEQFF.